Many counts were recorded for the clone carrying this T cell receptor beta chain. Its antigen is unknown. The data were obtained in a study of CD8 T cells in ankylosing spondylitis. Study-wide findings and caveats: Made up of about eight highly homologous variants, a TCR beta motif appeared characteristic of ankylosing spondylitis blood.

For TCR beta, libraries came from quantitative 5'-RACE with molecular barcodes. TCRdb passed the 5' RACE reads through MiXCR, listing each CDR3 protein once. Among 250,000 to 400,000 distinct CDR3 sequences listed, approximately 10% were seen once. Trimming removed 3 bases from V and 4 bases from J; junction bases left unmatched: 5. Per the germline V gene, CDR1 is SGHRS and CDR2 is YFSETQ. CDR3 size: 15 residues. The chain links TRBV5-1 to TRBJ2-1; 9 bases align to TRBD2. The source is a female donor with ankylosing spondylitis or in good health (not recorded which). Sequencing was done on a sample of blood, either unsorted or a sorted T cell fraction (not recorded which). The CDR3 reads CASSYQTSGYNEQFF. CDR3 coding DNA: TGCGCCAGCAGCTACCAAACTAGCGGGTACAATGAGCAGTTCTTC.